A selection of T cell receptor beta chains follows, all from one sample in a study of blood T cell repertoires in COVID-19. Measured with immunoSEQ multiplex PCR; TCRdb has only the in-frame clones, and not every one. The table shows more than 150,000 clones, with roughly nine tenths occurring only once. The sequenced material came from peripheral blood. The origin of the receptors is a man aged 18-30 years with acute or convalescent COVID-19. Each CDR3 is given with its conserved first and last residue. A D gene is named only where the DNA matches it firmly. Size is stated for part of the rows, as once, few or many counts, or as a class when the clone is expanded.

len: 15; j_gene: TRBJ2-3; d_gene: TRBD2; v_gene: TRBV4-1; abundance: .; CDR3aa: CASSPRRGGDDTQYF; CDR3nt: TGCGCCAGCAGCCCCCGGCGGGGGGGCGACGATACGCAGTATTTT
len: 14; j_gene: TRBJ2-1; d_gene: .; v_gene: TRBV15; abundance: .; CDR3aa: CATSRDGSVHEQFF; CDR3nt: TGTGCCACCAGCAGAGATGGCAGCGTCCATGAGCAGTTCTTC
len: 11; j_gene: TRBJ2-1; d_gene: .; v_gene: TRBV12-3/TRBV12-4; abundance: .; CDR3aa: CASSYRQVEFF; CDR3nt: TGTGCCAGCAGTTATCGACAGGTCGAGTTCTTC
len: 16; j_gene: TRBJ1-3; d_gene: .; v_gene: TRBV7-8; abundance: .; CDR3aa: CASSPQSEVSGNTIYF; CDR3nt: TGTGCCAGCAGCCCCCAATCGGAGGTCTCTGGAAACACCATATATTTT
len: 15; j_gene: TRBJ1-2; d_gene: .; v_gene: TRBV9; abundance: .; CDR3aa: CASSVGAGQHYGYTF; CDR3nt: TGTGCCAGCAGCGTAGGTGCGGGGCAGCACTATGGCTACACCTTC
len: 15; j_gene: TRBJ1-1; d_gene: .; v_gene: TRBV2; abundance: .; CDR3aa: CASSEARTPNTEAFF; CDR3nt: TGTGCCAGCAGTGAAGCCCGGACTCCCAACACTGAAGCTTTCTTT
len: 16; j_gene: TRBJ2-5; d_gene: TRBD2; v_gene: TRBV3-1/TRBV3-2; abundance: .; CDR3aa: CASRSGLAGPQETQYF; CDR3nt: TGTGCCAGCAGGTCCGGACTAGCGGGACCCCAAGAGACCCAGTACTTC
len: 14; j_gene: TRBJ1-1; d_gene: .; v_gene: TRBV6-1; abundance: .; CDR3aa: CASSDNRLNTEAFF; CDR3nt: TGTGCCAGCAGTGACAACAGATTGAACACTGAAGCTTTCTTT
len: 16; j_gene: TRBJ2-1; d_gene: TRBD2; v_gene: TRBV11-1; abundance: .; CDR3aa: CASSLGTSGRYNEQFF; CDR3nt: TGTGCCAGCAGCTTAGGGACTAGCGGACGATACAATGAGCAGTTCTTC
len: 15; j_gene: TRBJ1-1; d_gene: TRBD1; v_gene: TRBV6-5; abundance: few; CDR3aa: CASRSGDRGRAEAFF; CDR3nt: TGTGCCAGCAGAAGTGGGGACAGGGGCAGGGCTGAAGCTTTCTTT
len: 14; j_gene: TRBJ2-1; d_gene: TRBD2; v_gene: TRBV3-1/TRBV3-2; abundance: .; CDR3aa: CASGRGGLYNEQFF; CDR3nt: TGTGCCAGTGGGCGGGGGGGCCTTTACAATGAGCAGTTCTTC
len: 14; j_gene: TRBJ1-2; d_gene: .; v_gene: TRBV6-6; abundance: .; CDR3aa: CASDLLGSFYGYTF; CDR3nt: TGTGCCAGCGACCTGCTCGGGAGCTTCTATGGCTACACCTTC
len: 15; j_gene: TRBJ2-5; d_gene: TRBD2; v_gene: TRBV7-6; abundance: .; CDR3aa: CASSMPGLVMETQYF; CDR3nt: TGTGCCAGCAGCATGCCGGGACTAGTAATGGAGACCCAGTACTTC
len: 15; j_gene: TRBJ1-2; d_gene: TRBD1; v_gene: TRBV7-9; abundance: .; CDR3aa: CAIPRQGGANYGYTF; CDR3nt: TGTGCCATCCCCAGACAGGGAGGCGCTAACTATGGCTACACCTTC
len: 14; j_gene: TRBJ1-2; d_gene: .; v_gene: TRBV25-1; abundance: once; CDR3aa: CASSEIIGGSGYTF; CDR3nt: TGTGCCAGCAGTGAAATTATAGGAGGAAGTGGCTACACCTTC
len: 18; j_gene: TRBJ2-1; d_gene: TRBD2; v_gene: TRBV7-9; abundance: .; CDR3aa: CASSLDRTSGAFWNEQFF; CDR3nt: TGTGCCAGCAGCTTAGACCGGACTAGCGGGGCCTTCTGGAATGAGCAGTTCTTC
len: 16; j_gene: TRBJ1-2; d_gene: .; v_gene: TRBV6-6; abundance: .; CDR3aa: CASIRGEGTINYGYTF; CDR3nt: TGTGCCAGCATTCGTGGGGAGGGGACCATTAACTATGGCTACACCTTC
len: 13; j_gene: TRBJ1-4; d_gene: TRBD1; v_gene: TRBV30; abundance: .; CDR3aa: CAWSPTGGGMLFF; CDR3nt: TGTGCCTGGAGTCCGACAGGGGGCGGGATGCTGTTTTTT
len: 12; j_gene: TRBJ1-2; d_gene: TRBD1; v_gene: TRBV25-1; abundance: .; CDR3aa: CASSESDRGYTF; CDR3nt: TGTGCCAGCAGTGAGTCGGACAGGGGGTACACCTTC
len: 15; j_gene: TRBJ2-5; d_gene: TRBD2; v_gene: TRBV10-3; abundance: .; CDR3aa: CAINLAGGRQETQYF; CDR3nt: TGTGCCATCAATTTAGCGGGGGGGAGGCAAGAGACCCAGTACTTC
len: 14; j_gene: TRBJ1-5; d_gene: .; v_gene: TRBV6-5; abundance: once; CDR3aa: CASSLTEGNQPQHF; CDR3nt: TGTGCCAGCAGCCTTACGGAGGGGAATCAGCCCCAGCATTTT
len: 15; j_gene: TRBJ2-2; d_gene: TRBD1; v_gene: TRBV5-4; abundance: .; CDR3aa: CASSQTGRTTGELFF; CDR3nt: TGTGCCAGCAGCCAGACAGGGCGGACCACCGGGGAGCTGTTTTTT
len: 21; j_gene: TRBJ1-2; d_gene: .; v_gene: TRBV12-1; abundance: .; CDR3aa: CASSGLLGVFAGGRKVDGYTF; CDR3nt: TGTGCCAGCAGCGGCCTATTAGGAGTTTTTGCAGGGGGCAGAAAGGTCGATGGCTACACCTTC
len: 13; j_gene: TRBJ1-3; d_gene: .; v_gene: TRBV18; abundance: .; CDR3aa: CASSPGRADTIYF; CDR3nt: TGTGCCAGCTCACCAGGCAGGGCGGACACCATATATTTT
len: 12; j_gene: TRBJ2-2; d_gene: .; v_gene: TRBV30; abundance: .; CDR3aa: CAWSPGAGELFF; CDR3nt: TGTGCCTGGAGCCCCGGGGCCGGGGAGCTGTTTTTT
len: 15; j_gene: TRBJ2-1; d_gene: TRBD1; v_gene: TRBV5-1; abundance: .; CDR3aa: CASSRLTGPYNEQFF; CDR3nt: TGCGCCAGCAGCCGGCTGACAGGGCCGTACAATGAGCAGTTCTTC
len: 11; j_gene: TRBJ2-1; d_gene: .; v_gene: TRBV2; abundance: .; CDR3aa: CASAQGYEQFF; CDR3nt: TGTGCCAGCGCGCAGGGCTATGAGCAGTTCTTC
len: 14; j_gene: TRBJ2-1; d_gene: .; v_gene: TRBV3-1/TRBV3-2; abundance: .; CDR3aa: CASSQPARNNEQFF; CDR3nt: TGTGCCAGCAGCCAACCCGCGCGGAACAATGAGCAGTTCTTC
len: 15; j_gene: TRBJ1-2; d_gene: .; v_gene: TRBV6-5; abundance: .; CDR3aa: CASRPFTGFNYGYTF; CDR3nt: TGTGCCAGCAGGCCTTTTACAGGGTTTAACTATGGCTACACCTTC
len: 12; j_gene: TRBJ1-1; d_gene: TRBD1; v_gene: TRBV9; abundance: .; CDR3aa: CASSPGQGAAFF; CDR3nt: TGTGCCAGCAGCCCCGGACAGGGTGCAGCTTTCTTT
len: 12; j_gene: TRBJ1-1; d_gene: .; v_gene: TRBV28; abundance: few; CDR3aa: CASSPVVTEAFF; CDR3nt: TGTGCCAGCAGCCCGGTGGTTACTGAAGCTTTCTTT
len: 17; j_gene: TRBJ1-1; d_gene: .; v_gene: TRBV27; abundance: .; CDR3aa: CASSRQGPMIMNTEAFF; CDR3nt: TGTGCCAGCAGTCGGCAGGGGCCAATGATTATGAACACTGAAGCTTTCTTT
len: 14; j_gene: TRBJ1-1; d_gene: TRBD1; v_gene: TRBV11-2; abundance: .; CDR3aa: CASSPRQGGTEAFF; CDR3nt: TGTGCCAGCAGCCCTAGACAGGGTGGAACTGAAGCTTTCTTT
len: 19; j_gene: TRBJ1-5; d_gene: TRBD1; v_gene: TRBV7-2; abundance: few; CDR3aa: CASSLGDRTGGFGNQPQHF; CDR3nt: TGTGCCAGCAGCTTAGGGGACCGGACAGGGGGCTTTGGCAATCAGCCCCAGCATTTT
len: 16; j_gene: TRBJ1-1; d_gene: .; v_gene: TRBV9; abundance: .; CDR3aa: CASSPHLGSSNTEAFF; CDR3nt: TGTGCCAGCAGCCCCCACCTGGGCAGCAGTAACACTGAAGCTTTCTTT
len: 15; j_gene: TRBJ2-1; d_gene: .; v_gene: TRBV5-1; abundance: .; CDR3aa: CASSLTAGPNNEQFF; CDR3nt: TGCGCCAGCAGCTTGACGGCAGGGCCCAACAATGAGCAGTTCTTC
len: 16; j_gene: TRBJ2-3; d_gene: .; v_gene: TRBV7-7; abundance: .; CDR3aa: CASSLGSGTSTDTQYF; CDR3nt: TGTGCCAGCAGCTTAGGATCAGGAACTAGCACAGATACGCAGTATTTT
len: 13; j_gene: TRBJ1-1; d_gene: .; v_gene: TRBV29-1; abundance: .; CDR3aa: CSVTTGRTIEAFF; CDR3nt: TGCAGCGTTACGACAGGACGGACGATTGAAGCTTTCTTT
len: 16; j_gene: TRBJ2-3; d_gene: TRBD1; v_gene: TRBV9; abundance: .; CDR3aa: CASSRQTGGPTDTQYF; CDR3nt: TGTGCCAGCAGCCGACAGACAGGGGGCCCCACAGATACGCAGTATTTT
len: 14; j_gene: TRBJ1-3; d_gene: .; v_gene: TRBV29-1; abundance: .; CDR3aa: CSVEQVPGGNTIYF; CDR3nt: TGCAGCGTTGAGCAGGTACCTGGCGGAAACACCATATATTTT